A selection of T cell receptor beta chains follows, all from one sample in a study of T cells after yellow fever vaccination. TCRdb reprocessed the 5' RACE reads with MiXCR, giving one entry per CDR3 protein. The table records some 220,000 distinct CDR3 sequences, roughly 3.3% of them present only once. The sequences come from CD4+ T cells sorted from PBMCs, collected 10 days after the yellow fever booster vaccination. The origin of the receptors is a man younger than 30 who received the YFV17D yellow fever vaccine. Both conserved end residues are part of each CDR3. A D gene is named only where the DNA matches it firmly. Not all rows give a size; the values are once, few, many and, for expanded clones, a class.

j_call | clone_size | d_call | v_call | cdr3_nt | cdr3_aa
TRBJ1-6 | many | - | TRBV12-3/TRBV12-4 | TGTGCCAGCACCCCAGGGGCAGGGTTAGGGTCACCCCTCCACTTT | CASTPGAGLGSPLHF
TRBJ1-5 | many | - | TRBV29-1 | TGCAGCGTTGAGGGCTGTCAGCCCCAGCATTTT | CSVEGCQPQHF
TRBJ2-1 | - | - | TRBV4-3 | TGCGCCAGCAGCCAAGATTTCAGGTACTACAATGAGCAGTTCTTC | CASSQDFRYYNEQFF
TRBJ1-4 | many | - | TRBV3-1 | TGTGCCAGCAGCCCTTCACAGGAGAGGCAAAAACTGTTTTTT | CASSPSQERQKLFF
TRBJ1-2 | few | - | TRBV7-2 | TGTGCCAGCAGCTTAGATTCAGCCTATGGCTACACCTTC | CASSLDSAYGYTF
TRBJ2-5 | many | - | TRBV6-1 | TGTGCCAGCAGTGTTTGGGGTGCCCAAGAGACCCAGTACTTC | CASSVWGAQETQYF
TRBJ1-4 | many | - | TRBV12-3/TRBV12-4 | TGTGCCAGCAGCCGACAGGAGGGGCGTGAAAAACTGTTTTTT | CASSRQEGREKLFF
TRBJ2-1 | many | - | TRBV30 | TGTGCCTGGAGTATGAGGGAGAGGTCCTACAATGAGCAGTTCTTC | CAWSMRERSYNEQFF
TRBJ1-2 | - | TRBD1 | TRBV19 | TGTGCCAGTAGGATTACAGGGGTCCGTGGCTACACCTTC | CASRITGVRGYTF
TRBJ1-2 | many | TRBD1 | TRBV7-2 | TGTGCCAGCAGCTTAAGCTCTGGGACAGGGCCCATTAATGGCTACACCTTC | CASSLSSGTGPINGYTF
TRBJ2-1 | many | TRBD2 | TRBV7-9 | TGTGCCAGCAGCTTAAGCGGGGGAGAGCAGTTCTTC | CASSLSGGEQFF
TRBJ2-7 | - | - | TRBV6-2/TRBV6-3 | TGTGCCAGCAGTCCCCGGTCGGCCGAGCAGTACTTC | CASSPRSAEQYF
TRBJ2-3 | - | TRBD2 | TRBV7-7 | TGTGCTAGCAGCCAAAGCGGGGGTTGGTCAGATACGCAGTATTTT | CASSQSGGWSDTQYF
TRBJ1-5 | many | - | TRBV18 | TGTGCCAGCTCACGGGACAACAATCAGCCCCAGCATTTT | CASSRDNNQPQHF
TRBJ2-2 | many | TRBD2 | TRBV7-6 | TGTGCCAGCAGCCCCAATAGTGGAGCGGGGGTCCACACCGGGGAGCTGTTTTTT | CASSPNSGAGVHTGELFF
TRBJ2-2 | many | - | TRBV4-3 | TGCGCCAGCAGCCAATCCGCCTCTCCGAGGTCCCCCGGGGAGCTGTTTTTT | CASSQSASPRSPGELFF
TRBJ2-1 | few | - | TRBV21-1 | TGTGCCAGCGGGAGGTCGGTGGGGTATGAGCAGTTCTTC | CASGRSVGYEQFF
TRBJ2-1 | many | TRBD2 | TRBV7-8 | TGTGCCAGCAGCTTAAACGGGGGGAACTCCTACAATGAGCAGTTCTTC | CASSLNGGNSYNEQFF
TRBJ1-2 | few | TRBD1 | TRBV4-2 | TGTGCCAGCAGCACGGACAGGGGCGGCTACACCTTC | CASSTDRGGYTF
TRBJ2-5 | many | - | TRBV7-9 | TGTGCCAGCAGCTTAGAAGAGCGGACACTTCAAGAGACCCAGTACTTC | CASSLEERTLQETQYF
TRBJ2-5 | many | TRBD1 | TRBV20-1 | TGCAGTGCTTTCCGGACAGGGGCAGAGACCCAGTACTTC | CSAFRTGAETQYF
TRBJ2-3 | many | - | TRBV9 | TGTGCCAGCAGCGTAGATCATAGGACAGATACGCAGTATTTT | CASSVDHRTDTQYF
TRBJ2-3 | - | TRBD2 | TRBV7-2 | TGTGCCAGCAGATATAACCTAGCGGGGGCCACAGATACGCAGTATTTT | CASRYNLAGATDTQYF
TRBJ1-5 | many | - | TRBV19 | TGTGCCAGTAGTATAGATCTTAGGCTGCCCCAGCATTTT | CASSIDLRLPQHF
TRBJ2-7 | many | - | TRBV4-3 | TGCGCCAGCAGCCAAGAAAAAGGGTCGTTCCCCTACGAGCAGTACTTC | CASSQEKGSFPYEQYF
TRBJ2-5 | many | - | TRBV5-4 | TGTGCCAGCAGCTTGGGTCAGGGGCTTGGAGAGACCCAGTACTTC | CASSLGQGLGETQYF
TRBJ1-3 | few | - | TRBV7-2 | TGTGCCAGCAGCTTAGTTTACAGGGCGTCTGGAAACACCATATATTTT | CASSLVYRASGNTIYF
TRBJ2-3 | many | - | TRBV10-2 | TGCGCCAGCAAGGTCACAGATACGCAGTATTTT | CASKVTDTQYF
TRBJ1-1 | many | - | TRBV7-9 | TGTGCCAGCACCCCCAGAGAGGACACTGAAGCTTTCTTT | CASTPREDTEAFF
TRBJ2-5 | many | TRBD2 | TRBV7-2 | TGTGCCAGCAGCCGGAGCGGGGGTGGGGAGACCCAGTACTTC | CASSRSGGGETQYF
TRBJ1-1 | many | - | TRBV5-1 | TGCGCCAGCGGCCCTCAAGGGCAGCCGAACACTGAAGCTTTCTTT | CASGPQGQPNTEAFF
TRBJ2-2 | few | - | TRBV5-4 | TGTGCCAGCACCCCCCGAGCGAACACCGGGGAGCTGTTTTTT | CASTPRANTGELFF
TRBJ2-2 | few | - | TRBV4-3 | TGCGCCAGCAGCCAAGAAGGCGGGGCAGGGAGGCACGGGGAGCTGTTTTTT | CASSQEGGAGRHGELFF
TRBJ2-4 | many | TRBD1 | TRBV6-2/TRBV6-3 | TGTGCCAGCAGTTACAGGGGGCAAGGGGACATTCAGTACTTC | CASSYRGQGDIQYF
TRBJ2-3 | few | - | TRBV12-3/TRBV12-4 | TGTGCCAGCAGCAGGGACCGCACAGATACGCAGTATTTT | CASSRDRTDTQYF
TRBJ2-1 | - | - | TRBV2 | TGTGCCAGCAGTTTCGACAGGGAGCAGTTCTTC | CASSFDREQFF
TRBJ2-5 | many | - | TRBV20-1 | TGCAGTGCTAGTGAACCTGCGGGGACCCAAGAGACCCAGTACTTC | CSASEPAGTQETQYF
TRBJ2-5 | - | TRBD1 | TRBV29-1 | TGCAGCGTGGAGGGACAGGGAGCAAGGGAGACCCAGTACTTC | CSVEGQGARETQYF
TRBJ2-3 | - | - | TRBV28 | TGTGCCAGCAGTGAGTTAGGTCGGGCTGCCCAAACGCAGTATTTT | CASSELGRAAQTQYF
TRBJ2-1 | many | - | TRBV25-1 | TGTGCCAGCAGTATGAGACTTACCCCGGCGGATGAGCAGTTCTTC | CASSMRLTPADEQFF
TRBJ2-5 | few | TRBD1 | TRBV10-3 | TGTGCCACCGCGGGACAGGGGTCAGAGACCCAGTACTTC | CATAGQGSETQYF
TRBJ2-1 | many | TRBD2 | TRBV5-1 | TGCGCCAGCAGTCCTAGCGGGGGGCGCTCCTACAATGAGCAGTTCTTC | CASSPSGGRSYNEQFF